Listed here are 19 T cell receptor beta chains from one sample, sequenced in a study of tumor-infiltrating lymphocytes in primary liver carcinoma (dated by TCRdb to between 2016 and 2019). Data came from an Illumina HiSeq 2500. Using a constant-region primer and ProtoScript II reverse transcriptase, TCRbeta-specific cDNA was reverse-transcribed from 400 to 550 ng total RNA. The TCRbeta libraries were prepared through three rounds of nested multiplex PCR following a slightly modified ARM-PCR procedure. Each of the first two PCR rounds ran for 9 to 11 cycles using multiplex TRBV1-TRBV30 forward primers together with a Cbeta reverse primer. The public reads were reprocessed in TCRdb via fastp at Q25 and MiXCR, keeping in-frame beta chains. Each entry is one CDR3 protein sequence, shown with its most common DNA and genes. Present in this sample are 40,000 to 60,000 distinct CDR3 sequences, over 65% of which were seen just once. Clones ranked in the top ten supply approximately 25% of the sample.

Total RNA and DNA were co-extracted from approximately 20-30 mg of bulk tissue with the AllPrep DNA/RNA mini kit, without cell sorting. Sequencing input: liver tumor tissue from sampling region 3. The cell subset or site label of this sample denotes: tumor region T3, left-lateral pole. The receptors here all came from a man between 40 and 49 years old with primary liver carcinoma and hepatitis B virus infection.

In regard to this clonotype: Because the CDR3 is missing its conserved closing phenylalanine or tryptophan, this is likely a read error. The CDR3 protein is CGVEAGDRSHLEAFL. CDR3 coding DNA: TGCGGCGTTGAAGCGGGGGACAGGAGCCACCTTGAAGCTTTCTTG. This chain links TRBV29-1 with TRBJ1-1, with 8 bases aligning to TRBD1. The length of the CDR3 is 15 residues. Germline CDR1 is SQVTM and CDR2 is ANQGSEA.

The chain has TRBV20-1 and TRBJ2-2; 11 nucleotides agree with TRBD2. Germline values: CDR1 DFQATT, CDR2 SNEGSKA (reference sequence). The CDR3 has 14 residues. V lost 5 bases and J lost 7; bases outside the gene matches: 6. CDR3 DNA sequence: TGCAGTGCTCCTCCTAGCGGGAGGAGCGGGGAGCTGTTTTTT. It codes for CSAPPSGRSGELFF.

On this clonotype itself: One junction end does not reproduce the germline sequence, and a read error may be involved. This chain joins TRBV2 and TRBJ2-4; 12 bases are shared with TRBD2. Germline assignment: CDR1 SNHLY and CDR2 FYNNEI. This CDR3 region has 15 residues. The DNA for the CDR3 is TGTACCAGCAGACTAGCGGGAGCCGGCAAAAACATTCAGTACTTC. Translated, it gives CTSRLAGAGKNIQYF.

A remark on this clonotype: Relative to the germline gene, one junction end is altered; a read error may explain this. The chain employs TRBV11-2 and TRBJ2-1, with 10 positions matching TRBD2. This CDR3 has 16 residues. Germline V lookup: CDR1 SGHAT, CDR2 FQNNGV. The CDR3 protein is CASSSRPSGRVYKQIF. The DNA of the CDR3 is TGTGCCAGCAGCTCGCGCCCCAGCGGGAGGGTCTATAAGCAGATCTTC.

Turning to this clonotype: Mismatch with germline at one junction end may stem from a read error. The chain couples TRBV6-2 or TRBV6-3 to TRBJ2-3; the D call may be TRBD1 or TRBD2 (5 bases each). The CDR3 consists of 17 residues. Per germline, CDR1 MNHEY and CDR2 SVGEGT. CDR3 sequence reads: CASNARDSRDGTDTQYF. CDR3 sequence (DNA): TGTGCCAGCAACGCGAGGGATTCCCGGGACGGCACAGACACGCAGTATTTT.

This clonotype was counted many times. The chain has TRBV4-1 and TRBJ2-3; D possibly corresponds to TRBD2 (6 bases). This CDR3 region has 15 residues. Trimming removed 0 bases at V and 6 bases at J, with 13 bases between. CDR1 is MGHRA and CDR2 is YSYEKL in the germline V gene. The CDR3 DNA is TGCGCCAGCAGCCAAGATATACTAGCTTTGGATACGCAGTATTTT. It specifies CASSQDILALDTQYF.

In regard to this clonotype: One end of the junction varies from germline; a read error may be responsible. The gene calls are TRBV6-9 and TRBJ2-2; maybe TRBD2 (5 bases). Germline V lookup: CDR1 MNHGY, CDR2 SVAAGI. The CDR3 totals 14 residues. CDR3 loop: CTSSPSDGIGELFF. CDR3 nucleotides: TGTACCAGCAGCCCGAGCGACGGGATCGGGGAGCTGTTTTTT.

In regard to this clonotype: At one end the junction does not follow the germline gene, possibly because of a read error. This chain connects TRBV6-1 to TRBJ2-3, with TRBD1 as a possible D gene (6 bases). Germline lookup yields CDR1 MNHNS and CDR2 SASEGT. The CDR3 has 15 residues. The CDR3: CASSTMDRGTDTQYF. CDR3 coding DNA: TGTGCTAGCAGTACCATGGACAGAGGCACAGATACGCAGTATTTT.

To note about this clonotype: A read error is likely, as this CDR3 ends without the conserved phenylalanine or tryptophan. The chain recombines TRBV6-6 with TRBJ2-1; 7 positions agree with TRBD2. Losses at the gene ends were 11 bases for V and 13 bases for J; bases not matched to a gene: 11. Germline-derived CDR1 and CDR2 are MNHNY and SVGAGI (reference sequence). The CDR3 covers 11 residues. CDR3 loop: CAASMGLPQFL. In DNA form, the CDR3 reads TGTGCCGCCTCCATGGGACTACCACAGTTCCTC.

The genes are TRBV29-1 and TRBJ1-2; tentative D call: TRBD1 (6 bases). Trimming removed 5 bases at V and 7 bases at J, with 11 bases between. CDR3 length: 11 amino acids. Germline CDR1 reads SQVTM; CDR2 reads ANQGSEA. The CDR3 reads CSVNRVPGYTF. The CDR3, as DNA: TGCAGCGTTAACAGGGTTCCTGGCTACACCTTC. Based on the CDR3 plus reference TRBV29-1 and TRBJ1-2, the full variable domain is SAVISQKPSRDICQRGTSLTIQCQVDSQVTMMFWYRQQPGQSLTLIATANQGSEATYESGFVIDKFPISRPNLTFSTLTVSNMSPEDSSIYLCSVNRVPGYTFGSGTRLTVV.

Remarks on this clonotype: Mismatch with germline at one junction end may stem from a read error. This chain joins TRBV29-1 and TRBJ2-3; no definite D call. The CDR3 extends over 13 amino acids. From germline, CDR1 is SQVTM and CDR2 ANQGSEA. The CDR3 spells CSVNGFRPDTQYF. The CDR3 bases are TGCAGCGTTAACGGCTTTCGGCCAGATACACAGTATTTT.

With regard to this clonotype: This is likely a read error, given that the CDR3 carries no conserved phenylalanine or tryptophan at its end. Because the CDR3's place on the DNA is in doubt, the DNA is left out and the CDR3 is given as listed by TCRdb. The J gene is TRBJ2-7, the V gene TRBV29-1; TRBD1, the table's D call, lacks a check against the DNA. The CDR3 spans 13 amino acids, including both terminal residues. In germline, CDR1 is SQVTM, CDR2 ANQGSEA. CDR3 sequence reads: CSVNRGGRNEQYL.

CDR3 DNA sequence: TGCGCCAGCAGCGCGACTAGCGTGACAGGCTCGGGGGAGCAGTACTTC. This encodes CASSATSVTGSGEQYF. The chain recombines TRBV4-1 with TRBJ2-7; the match to TRBD2 covers 8 bases. Germline CDR1 and CDR2: MGHRA and YSYEKL. CDR3 length: 16 amino acids. J gave up 7 bases and V 5 bases, and 16 bases lay outside the gene matches.

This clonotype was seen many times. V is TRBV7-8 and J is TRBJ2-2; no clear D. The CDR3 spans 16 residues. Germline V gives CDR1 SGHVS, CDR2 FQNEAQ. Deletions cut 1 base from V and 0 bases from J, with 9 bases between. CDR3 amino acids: CASSLVRVANTGELFF. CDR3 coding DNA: TGTGCCAGCAGCTTAGTAAGGGTGGCGAACACCGGGGAGCTGTTTTTT.

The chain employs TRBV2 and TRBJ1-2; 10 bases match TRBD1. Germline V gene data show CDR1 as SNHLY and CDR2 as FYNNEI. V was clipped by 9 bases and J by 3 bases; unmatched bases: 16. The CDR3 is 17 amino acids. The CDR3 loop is CASSSSRDRGSDYGYTF. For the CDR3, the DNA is TGTGCCAGTAGTTCGTCCCGGGACAGGGGAAGTGACTATGGCTACACCTTC.

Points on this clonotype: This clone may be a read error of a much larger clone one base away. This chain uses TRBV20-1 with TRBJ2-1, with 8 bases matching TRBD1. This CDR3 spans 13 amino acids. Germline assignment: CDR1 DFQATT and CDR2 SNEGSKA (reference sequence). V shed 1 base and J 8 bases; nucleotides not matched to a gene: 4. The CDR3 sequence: CSARASQGDEQFF. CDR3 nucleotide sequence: TGCAGTGCTAGAGCTTCACAGGGGGATGAGCAGTTCTTC.

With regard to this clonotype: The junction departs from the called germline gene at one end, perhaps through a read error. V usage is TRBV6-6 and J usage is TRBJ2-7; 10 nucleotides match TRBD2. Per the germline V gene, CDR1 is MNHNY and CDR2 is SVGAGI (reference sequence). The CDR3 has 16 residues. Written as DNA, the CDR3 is TGTGTCAGCAGTTACTCGAGCCTAGCGGGAGCCTACGGGCAGTACTTC. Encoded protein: CVSSYSSLAGAYGQYF.

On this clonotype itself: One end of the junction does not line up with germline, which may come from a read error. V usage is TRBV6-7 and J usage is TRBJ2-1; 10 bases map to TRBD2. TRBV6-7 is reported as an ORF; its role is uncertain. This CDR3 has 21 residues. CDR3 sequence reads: CASCYSQGRPQAGGAYNEQFF. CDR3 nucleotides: TGTGCCAGCTGTTACTCTCAGGGTAGGCCGCAAGCGGGAGGGGCCTACAATGAGCAGTTCTTT.

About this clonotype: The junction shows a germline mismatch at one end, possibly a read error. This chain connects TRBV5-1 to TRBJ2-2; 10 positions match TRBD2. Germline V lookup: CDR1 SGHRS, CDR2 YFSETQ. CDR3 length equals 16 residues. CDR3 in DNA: TGCGCAAGCAGTTCTAGCGGGAGTGTGGACACCGGGGAGCTGTTTTTT. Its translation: CASSSSGSVDTGELFF.